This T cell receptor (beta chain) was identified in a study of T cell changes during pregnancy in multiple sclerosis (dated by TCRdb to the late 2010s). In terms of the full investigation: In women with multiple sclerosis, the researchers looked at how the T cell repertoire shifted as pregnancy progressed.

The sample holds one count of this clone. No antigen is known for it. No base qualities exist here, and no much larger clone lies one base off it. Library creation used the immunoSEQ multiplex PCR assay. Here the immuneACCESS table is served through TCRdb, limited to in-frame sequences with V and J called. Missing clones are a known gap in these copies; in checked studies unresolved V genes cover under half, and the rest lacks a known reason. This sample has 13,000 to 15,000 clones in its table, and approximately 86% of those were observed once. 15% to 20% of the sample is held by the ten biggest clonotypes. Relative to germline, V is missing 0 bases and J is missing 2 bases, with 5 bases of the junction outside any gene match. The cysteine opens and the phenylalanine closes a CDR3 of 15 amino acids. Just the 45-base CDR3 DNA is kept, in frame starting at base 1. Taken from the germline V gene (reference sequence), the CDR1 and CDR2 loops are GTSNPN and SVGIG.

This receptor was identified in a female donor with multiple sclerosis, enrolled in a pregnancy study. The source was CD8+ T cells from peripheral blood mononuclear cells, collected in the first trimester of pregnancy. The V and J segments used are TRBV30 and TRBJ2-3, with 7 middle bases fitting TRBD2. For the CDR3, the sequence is CAWSVGAGNTDTQYF. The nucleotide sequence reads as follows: TGTGCCTGGAGTGTAGGAGCGGGAAACACAGATACGCAGTATTTT.